This T cell receptor beta chain comes out of a study of T cell responses to AZD1222 COVID-19 vaccine. Sequencing was performed with immunoSEQ multiplex PCR; in TCRdb, only in-frame clones are kept and a portion is missing. The sample consists of 110,000 or so clones, 75% to 95% of them appearing once. Findings and limits, study-wide: Repertoires in all cases were sampled only once the peak T cell response had passed. White British donors predominated, females outnumbered males, and clonal diversity was possibly underestimated.

The length of the CDR3 is 12 residues. Germline V gives CDR1 SGHAT, CDR2 FQNNGV. V gave up 5 bases and J gave up 5 bases, with 9 bases separating them. In the case of this clone: No antigen is known for it.

This TCR was sampled from an adult who received the MenACWY meningococcal vaccine as a control. V usage is TRBV11-2 and J usage is TRBJ2-5; D gene unclear. This specimen was peripheral blood, taken 28 days after the second dose of the MenACWY control vaccine. The CDR3 here is CASSQSRETQYF. The CDR3 nucleotides read TGTGCCAGCAGCCAGTCCCGGGAGACCCAGTACTTC. The full variable domain, with the rest looked up from reference TRBV11-2 and TRBJ2-5, is EAGVAQSPRYKIIEKRQSVAFWCNPISGHATLYWYQQILGQGPKLLIQFQNNGVVDDSQLPKDRFSAERLKGVDSTLKIQPAKLEDSAVYLCASSQSRETQYFGPGTRLLVL.